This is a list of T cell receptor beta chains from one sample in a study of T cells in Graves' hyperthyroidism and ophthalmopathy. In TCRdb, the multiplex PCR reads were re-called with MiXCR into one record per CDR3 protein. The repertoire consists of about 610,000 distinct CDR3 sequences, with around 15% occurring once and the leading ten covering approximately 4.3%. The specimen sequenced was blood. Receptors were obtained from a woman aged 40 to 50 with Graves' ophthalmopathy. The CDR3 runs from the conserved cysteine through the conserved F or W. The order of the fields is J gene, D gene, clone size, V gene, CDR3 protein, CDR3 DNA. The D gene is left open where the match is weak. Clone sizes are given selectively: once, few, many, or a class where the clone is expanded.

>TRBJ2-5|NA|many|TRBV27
CASSLSFMGKETQYF
TGTGCCAGCAGTTTATCATTTATGGGGAAAGAGACCCAGTACTTC
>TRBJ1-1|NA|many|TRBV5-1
CASSLSNSPKNTEAFF
TGCGCCAGCAGCTTGTCCAATTCCCCGAAGAACACTGAAGCTTTCTTT
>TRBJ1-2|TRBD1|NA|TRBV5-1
CASSWTGGLEGYTF
TGCGCCAGCAGCTGGACAGGGGGCCTTGAGGGCTACACCTTC
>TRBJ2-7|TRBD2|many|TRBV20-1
CSAPTSRRSYEQYF
TGCAGTGCCCCGACTAGCCGCCGATCCTACGAGCAGTACTTC
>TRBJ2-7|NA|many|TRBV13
CASSLGRWGQYF
TGTGCCAGCAGCTTAGGGAGATGGGGGCAGTACTTC
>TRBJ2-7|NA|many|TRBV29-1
CSVDGGGRDYEQYF
TGCAGCGTTGATGGAGGGGGACGCGACTACGAGCAGTACTTC
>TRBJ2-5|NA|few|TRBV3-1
CASSPYGEGDETQYF
TGTGCCAGCAGCCCGTATGGAGAAGGGGACGAGACCCAGTACTTC
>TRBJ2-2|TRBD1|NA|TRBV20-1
CSARVTQGVYANTGELFF
TGCAGTGCTAGAGTTACCCAGGGGGTCTACGCGAACACCGGGGAGCTGTTTTTT
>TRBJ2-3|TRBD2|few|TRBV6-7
CASRLAEITDTQYF
TGTGCCAGCAGACTAGCGGAGATCACAGATACGCAGTATTTT
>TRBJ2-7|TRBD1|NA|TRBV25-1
CASSHPGQGDVSEQYF
TGTGCCAGCAGTCACCCCGGACAGGGTGATGTGAGCGAGCAGTACTTC
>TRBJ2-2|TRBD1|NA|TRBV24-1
CATSDFGTGGTFKNTGELFF
TGTGCCACCAGTGATTTCGGGACAGGGGGGACGTTCAAGAACACCGGGGAGCTGTTTTTT
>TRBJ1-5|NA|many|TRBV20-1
CSASGQSNNQPQHF
TGCAGTGCTAGTGGTCAGAGTAACAATCAGCCCCAGCATTTT
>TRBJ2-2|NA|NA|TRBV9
CASSSKPAGELFF
TGTGCCAGCAGCTCCAAACCGGCCGGGGAGCTGTTTTTT
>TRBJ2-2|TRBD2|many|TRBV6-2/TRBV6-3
CASSYPIGRRETYTGELFF
TGTGCCAGCAGTTACCCCATTGGCCGGCGGGAGACCTACACCGGGGAGCTGTTTTTT
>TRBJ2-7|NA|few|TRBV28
CASSSFGQSYEQYF
TGTGCCAGCAGTTCCTTCGGCCAATCCTACGAGCAGTACTTC
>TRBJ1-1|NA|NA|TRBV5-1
CASSLLGGGGNTEAFF
TGCGCCAGCAGCTTGTTAGGAGGGGGGGGGAACACTGAAGCTTTCTTT
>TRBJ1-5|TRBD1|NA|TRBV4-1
CASSQNPGQGEQPQHF
TGCGCCAGCAGCCAAAATCCGGGACAGGGAGAGCAGCCCCAGCATTTT
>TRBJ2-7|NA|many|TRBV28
CASSWRGLDEQYF
TGTGCCAGCAGTTGGCGGGGGCTGGACGAGCAGTACTTC
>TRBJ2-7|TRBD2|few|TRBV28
CASSLPLAGGNYEQYF
TGTGCCAGCAGTTTACCGCTAGCGGGAGGCAACTACGAGCAGTACTTC
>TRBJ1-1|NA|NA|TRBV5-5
CASSRGLSNTEAFF
TGTGCCAGCAGTAGGGGACTGTCGAACACTGAAGCTTTCTTT
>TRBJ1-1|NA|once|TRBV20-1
CSAKVRQSTEAFF
TGCAGTGCTAAAGTTCGTCAGAGCACTGAAGCTTTCTTT
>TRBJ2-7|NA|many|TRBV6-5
CASRRAETYEQYF
TGTGCCAGCAGAAGAGCAGAGACCTACGAGCAGTACTTC
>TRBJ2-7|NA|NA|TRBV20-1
CSARDSDGFLSEQYF
TGCAGTGCTAGAGATTCGGACGGTTTTCTATCCGAGCAGTACTTC
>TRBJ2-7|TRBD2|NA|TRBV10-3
CAIQSGRASWEQYF
TGTGCCATCCAAAGCGGGAGGGCCTCCTGGGAGCAGTACTTC
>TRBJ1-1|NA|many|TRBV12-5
CASGIGYEAFF
TGTGCTAGTGGTATAGGTTACGAAGCTTTCTTT
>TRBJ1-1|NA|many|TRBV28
CASSMRVDTEAFF
TGTGCCAGCAGCATGAGGGTGGACACTGAAGCTTTCTTT
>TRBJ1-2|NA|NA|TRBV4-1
CASSSPAGGRYGYTF
TGCGCCAGCAGCAGCCCGGCCGGCGGGAGGTATGGCTACACCTTC
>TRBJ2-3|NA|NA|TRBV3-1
CASSHSGSTDTQYF
TGTGCCAGCAGCCACAGCGGGAGCACAGATACGCAGTATTTT
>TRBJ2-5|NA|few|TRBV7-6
CASSPRTGRSQETQYF
TGTGCCAGCAGCCCCCGGACCGGAAGGAGCCAAGAGACCCAGTACTTC
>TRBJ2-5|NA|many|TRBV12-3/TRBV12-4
CASSLETIFGETQYF
TGTGCCAGCAGTTTAGAAACAATATTTGGGGAGACCCAGTACTTC
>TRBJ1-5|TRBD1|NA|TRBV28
CASSSGQYSNQPQHF
TGTGCCAGCAGTTCGGGACAGTATAGCAATCAGCCCCAGCATTTT
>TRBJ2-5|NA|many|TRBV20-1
CSAWDLGETQYF
TGCAGTGCATGGGACTTGGGGGAGACCCAGTACTTC
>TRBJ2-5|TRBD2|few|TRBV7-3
CASSRLAGGAGRKETQYF
TGTGCCAGCAGCCGACTAGCGGGAGGGGCGGGGAGGAAAGAGACCCAGTACTTC
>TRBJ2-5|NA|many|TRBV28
CASSFPHAPQETQYF
TGTGCCAGCAGTTTCCCCCACGCCCCTCAAGAGACCCAGTACTTC
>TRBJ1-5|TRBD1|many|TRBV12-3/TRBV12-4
CASSFYGQGYDQPQHF
TGTGCCAGCAGTTTCTATGGACAGGGATACGATCAGCCCCAGCATTTT
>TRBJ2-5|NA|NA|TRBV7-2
CASTLLAMGETQYF
TGTGCCAGCACCTTACTAGCAATGGGCGAGACCCAGTACTTC
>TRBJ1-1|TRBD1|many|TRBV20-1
CSAEGTGGTEAFF
TGCAGTGCTGAGGGGACAGGGGGGACTGAAGCTTTCTTT
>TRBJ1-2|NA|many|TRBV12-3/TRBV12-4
CASSSGRVYGYTF
TGTGCCAGCAGCTCGGGCCGGGTGTATGGCTACACCTTC
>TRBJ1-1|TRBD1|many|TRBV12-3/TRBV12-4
CASNSPTGANTEAFF
TGTGCCAGCAACTCACCGACAGGGGCAAACACTGAAGCTTTCTTT
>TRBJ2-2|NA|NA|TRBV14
CASSQVGEAGELFF
TGTGCCAGCAGCCAAGTAGGAGAAGCCGGGGAGCTGTTTTTT
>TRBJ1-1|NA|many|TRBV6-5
CASTGKGSTEAFF
TGTGCCAGCACCGGAAAGGGGAGCACTGAAGCTTTCTTT
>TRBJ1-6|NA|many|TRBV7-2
CASLGIIGSPLHF
TGTGCCAGCTTAGGGATTATCGGCTCACCCCTCCACTTT
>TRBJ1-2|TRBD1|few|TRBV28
CASGTAAGRGYTF
TGTGCCAGCGGGACAGCGGCGGGGAGGGGCTACACCTTC
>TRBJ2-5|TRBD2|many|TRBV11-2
CASSPWGLIETQYF
TGTGCCAGCAGCCCGTGGGGACTAATCGAGACCCAGTACTTC
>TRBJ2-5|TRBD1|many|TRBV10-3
CATRDSSETQYF
TGTGCCACAAGGGACAGTTCAGAGACCCAGTACTTC
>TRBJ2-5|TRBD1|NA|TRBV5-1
CASSWGQGAKETQYF
TGCGCCAGCAGCTGGGGACAGGGGGCGAAAGAGACCCAGTACTTC